This section outlines one TCR beta chain sequence together with its context. What it binds is not known. This sample is drawn from a study of T-cell reconstitution after alpha-beta-depleted transplantation in children. Study-wide findings and caveats: Newly produced T cells mostly provided counts and TCRbeta diversity after one year, as hyperexpanded clones declined. Where alpha-beta T cells came from about two months after transplant was reportedly several hundred expanded graft clones. After transplant, high TCRbeta diversity at day 60 in some patients arose from surviving recipient T cells and thymic progenitors.

A library of TCRbeta sequences, prepared with unique molecular identifiers, was generated. TCRdb itself ran the PCR reads through MiXCR, one entry per CDR3 protein. In the table there are 500,000 or so distinct CDR3 sequences, approximately 10% of which are singletons. This TCR was sampled from a female patient aged 2 to 10 who had a stem cell transplant for aplastic anemia, so the T cells may come from the graft donor. This material consisted of PBMCs, mostly from graft donor cells, taken 180 days after TCRalphabeta/CD19-depleted stem cell transplant.

CDR3 in DNA: TGTGCCAGCAGCTTCACTCAAACCCCGGGGATCAATGAAAAACTGTTTTTT. This sequence encodes CASSFTQTPGINEKLFF. The rearrangement joins TRBV7-2 to TRBJ1-4; no reliable D call. This CDR3 spans 17 amino acids. The germline gives CDR1 SGHTA, CDR2 FQGNSA. Trimming left V 3 bases short and J 5 bases short, with 19 bases between.